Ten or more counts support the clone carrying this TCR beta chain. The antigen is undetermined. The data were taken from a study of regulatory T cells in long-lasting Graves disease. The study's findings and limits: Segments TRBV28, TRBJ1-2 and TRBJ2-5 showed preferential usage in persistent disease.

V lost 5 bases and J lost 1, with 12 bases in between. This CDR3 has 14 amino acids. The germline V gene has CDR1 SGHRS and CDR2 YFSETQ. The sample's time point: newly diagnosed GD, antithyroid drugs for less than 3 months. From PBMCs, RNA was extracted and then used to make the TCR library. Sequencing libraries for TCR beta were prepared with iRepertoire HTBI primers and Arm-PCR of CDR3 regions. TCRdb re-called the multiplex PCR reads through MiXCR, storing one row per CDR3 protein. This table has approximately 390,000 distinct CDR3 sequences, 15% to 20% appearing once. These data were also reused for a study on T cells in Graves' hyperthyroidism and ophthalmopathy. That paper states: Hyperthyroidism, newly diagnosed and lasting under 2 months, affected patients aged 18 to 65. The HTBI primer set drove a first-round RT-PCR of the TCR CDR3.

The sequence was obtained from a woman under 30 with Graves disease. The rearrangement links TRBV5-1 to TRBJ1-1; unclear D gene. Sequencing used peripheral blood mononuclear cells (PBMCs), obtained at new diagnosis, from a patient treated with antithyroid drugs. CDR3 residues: CASRPSGPNTEAFF. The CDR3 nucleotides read TGCGCCAGCAGACCGTCAGGACCGAACACTGAAGCTTTCTTT.